Shown below are 26 T cell receptor beta chains from a single sample sequenced in a study of blood T cell repertoires in COVID-19. This table comes from immunoSEQ multiplex PCR, and its TCRdb copy is limited to in-frame clones, with some not included. The repertoire has some 66,000 clones, over 75% of them found once; the top ten carry 1% to 1.5%. Material: peripheral blood. These receptors all come from an older woman with acute or convalescent COVID-19.

The chain couples TRBV19 to TRBJ2-1; 8 positions agree with TRBD2. The J segment lost 2 bases and the V segment lost 4 bases, leaving 4 bases of the junction unmatched. This CDR3 region has 15 residues. Germline V gene data show CDR1 as LNHDA and CDR2 as SQIVND (reference sequence). This CDR3 is CASSTSGGAYNEQFF. The DNA for the CDR3 is TGTGCCAGTAGTACCAGCGGGGGAGCCTACAATGAGCAGTTCTTC.

V and J are TRBV5-5 and TRBJ2-1; no reliable D call. V was trimmed by 4 bases and J by 2 bases, leaving 7 bases between them. The CDR3 contains 13 residues. Looked up from germline, CDR1 is SGHKS and CDR2 is YYEKEE (reference sequence). This CDR3 reads CASSPEPYNEQFF. The CDR3 DNA follows: TGTGCCAGCAGCCCCGAGCCCTACAATGAGCAGTTCTTC.

This chain connects TRBV7-6 to TRBJ2-1, with TRBD2 matching 8 bases. Germline V lookup: CDR1 SGHVS, CDR2 FNYEAQ. The CDR3 covers 15 residues. Trimming removed 0 bases from V and 8 bases from J; junction bases left unmatched: 6. CDR3 residues: CASSLAGTSLDEQFF. Written as DNA, the CDR3 is TGTGCCAGCAGCTTAGCGGGGACTAGTCTCGATGAGCAGTTCTTC.

The chain employs TRBV10-3 and TRBJ1-3; 7 bases align to TRBD1. The CDR3 extends over 16 amino acids. Germline CDR1 reads ENHRY; CDR2 reads SYGVKD. V was clipped by 6 bases and J by 2 bases; unmatched bases: 10. The CDR3 coding sequence is TGTGCCATCAGGCCCCGCCCGACAGGGACTGGAAACACCATATATTTT. Protein product: CAIRPRPTGTGNTIYF.

The chain combines TRBV5-6 with TRBJ1-1; D possibly corresponds to TRBD1 (6 bases). Germline loops: CDR1 SGHDT, CDR2 YYEEEE. Trimming pared 7 bases from V and 5 bases from J, leaving 21 bases between. The CDR3 is 15 amino acids. The CDR3 reads CASLPFRGRVTEAFF. CDR3 nucleotides: TGTGCCAGCCTTCCATTCAGGGGAAGGGTGACTGAAGCTTTCTTT.

V and J are TRBV28 and TRBJ1-1; possible D gene TRBD1, 5 bases. CDR1 and CDR2 (germline): MDHEN, SYDVKM. The length of the CDR3 is 18 residues. Trimming stripped 7 bases from V and 1 base from J, with 25 bases between. CDR3: CASILRGKWGPPNTEAFF. The CDR3 DNA sequence: TGTGCCAGCATCCTGCGGGGTAAATGGGGACCCCCGAACACTGAAGCTTTCTTT.

The chain carries TRBV19 and TRBJ1-1; D is unresolved. The CDR3 consists of 13 residues. The V gene's germline CDR1 is LNHDA and CDR2 SQIVND (reference sequence). The V gene lost 7 bases and the J gene lost 13 bases, with 22 bases spanning the gap. The CDR3 DNA is TGTGCCAGTACTTTAATGGAGGGCGGCCGTGGTTTCTTT. This codes for CASTLMEGGRGFF.

This chain joins TRBV10-1 and TRBJ2-3, with TRBD1 matching 7 bases. CDR3 length: 14 residues. V trimming: 5 bases; J trimming: 2 bases; junction bases outside the gene matches: 4. Germline loops: CDR1 WNHNN, CDR2 SYGVQD (reference sequence). CDR3: CASSRGTATDTQYF. The CDR3 DNA follows: TGCGCCAGCAGTAGGGGGACAGCCACAGATACGCAGTATTTT.

The chain uses TRBV12-3 or TRBV12-4 and TRBJ1-2, with D maybe TRBD1 (5 bases). This CDR3 is 12 amino acids long. V dropped 6 bases and J dropped 8 bases, with 13 bases sitting between them. This chain's CDR3 is CASSLGGRGYTF. The CDR3 nucleotides are TGTGCCAGCAGCCTGGGGGGTCGAGGCTACACCTTC.

The chain has TRBV29-1 and TRBJ1-2; 8 bases line up with TRBD1. This CDR3 is built from 13 residues. Germline V gene lookup returns CDR1 SQVTM and CDR2 ANQGSEA. V lost 7 bases and J lost 7; bases outside the gene matches: 11. This chain's CDR3 is CSDLRGPVGGYTF. CDR3 sequence (DNA): TGCAGCGACCTCAGGGGGCCAGTTGGTGGCTACACCTTC.

CDR3 nucleotides: TGTGCCAGCAGCCCCGGGGGTCACTTCGGGACTGAAGCTTTCTTT. It codes for CASSPGGHFGTEAFF. The chain has TRBV7-9 and TRBJ1-1; the D gene is possibly TRBD1 (5 bases). CDR1 is SEHNR, CDR2 FQNEAQ, per germline (reference sequence). Trimming stripped 5 bases from V and 5 bases from J, with 18 bases between. This CDR3 is built from 15 residues.

The CDR3 reads CASSDFSSGTDTQYF. The DNA of the CDR3 is TGTGCCAGCAGCGACTTCTCCAGCGGCACAGATACGCAGTATTTT. The J gene is TRBJ2-3, the V gene TRBV9; no reliable D call. Germline assignment: CDR1 SGDLS and CDR2 YYNGEE. This CDR3 contains 15 residues. The ends were cut back, 3 bases at V and 1 base at J, with 12 bases in the middle.

The chain recombines TRBV2 with TRBJ2-1, with D maybe TRBD1 (7 bases). Germline values: CDR1 SNHLY, CDR2 FYNNEI. The V end was cut by 6 bases, the J end by 9 bases, with 12 bases between. This CDR3 spans 12 amino acids. The CDR3 is CASRGGGGEQFF. CDR3 coding DNA: TGTGCCAGCAGAGGAGGGGGCGGTGAGCAGTTCTTC.

The V call is TRBV19, the J call TRBJ2-6; 7 positions match TRBD2. Trimming cost V 5 bases and J 0 bases; bases outside gene matches: 7. The CDR3 is 17 amino acids. Germline V gene lookup returns CDR1 LNHDA and CDR2 SQIVND (reference sequence). The DNA for the CDR3 is TGTGCCAGTAGTTGGACTAGTTTAAGCTCTGGGGCCAACGTCCTGACTTTC. Protein product: CASSWTSLSSGANVLTF.

The gene calls are TRBV28 and TRBJ1-2; 8 positions match TRBD1. Trimming removed 7 bases from V and 7 bases from J; junction bases left unmatched: 8. The CDR3 runs to 13 residues. Looked up from germline, CDR1 is MDHEN and CDR2 is SYDVKM. As DNA, the CDR3 is TGTGCCAGCAATTCAGGGGGCCTGGGTGGCTACACCTTC. Residues: CASNSGGLGGYTF.

This clone was seen more than once but under ten times. The V call is TRBV25-1, the J call TRBJ1-2; 8 nucleotides align to TRBD1. The CDR3 is 15 amino acids. Trimming cost V 1 base and J 3 bases; bases outside gene matches: 4. The V gene's germline CDR1 is MGHDK and CDR2 SYGVNS. CDR3 nucleotides: TGTGCCAGCAGTGAATTAGAGGACAGGGACTATGGCTACACCTTC. Protein sequence: CASSELEDRDYGYTF.

This sequence joins TRBV6-4 and TRBJ1-2; perhaps TRBD1 as D (6 bases). V was shortened by 6 bases and J by 3 bases, with 14 bases between the two germline ends. The CDR3 sequence is 14 residues long. Looked up from germline, CDR1 is MRHNA and CDR2 is SNTAGT. The CDR3 is CASSHRGQYYGYTF. In DNA form, the CDR3 reads TGTGCCAGCAGCCACCGAGGACAGTACTATGGCTACACCTTC.

The chain recombines TRBV3-1 (or the pseudogene TRBV3-2) with TRBJ2-1, with a weak D call TRBD1 (5 bases). The CDR3 is 17 residues long. The germline V gene has CDR1 LGHDT and CDR2 YNNKEL (reference sequence). V lost 4 bases and J lost 0, with 16 bases in between. This CDR3 is CASSPNLRGLSYNEQFF. CDR3 coding DNA: TGTGCCAGCAGCCCCAACCTTAGGGGCCTCTCCTACAATGAGCAGTTCTTC.

This clone was observed a few times. V usage is TRBV6-5 and J usage is TRBJ1-3; D is ambiguous. This CDR3 contains 14 residues. V shed 2 bases and J shed 0 bases, with 5 bases lying between them. Germline-derived CDR1 and CDR2 are MNHEY and SVGAGI. The CDR3, as DNA: TGTGCCAGCAGTTACGGGCACTCTGGAAACACCATATATTTT. The encoded protein is CASSYGHSGNTIYF.

This chain links TRBV9 with TRBJ2-7; D is possibly TRBD1 (5 bases). The germline V gene has CDR1 SGDLS and CDR2 YYNGEE. V shed 4 bases and J shed 3 bases, with 17 bases lying between them. The CDR3 extends over 15 amino acids. The CDR3 loop is CASSPSDSPNYEQYV. The CDR3 bases are TGTGCCAGCAGCCCCTCCGACAGCCCGAACTACGAGCAGTACGTC.

The CDR3 region is CASSLALNTGELFF. CDR3 nucleotide sequence: TGTGCCAGCAGCTTAGCGCTAAATACCGGGGAGCTGTTTTTT. The V gene is TRBV11-1, the J gene TRBJ2-2; D uncertain. Germline values: CDR1 SGHAT, CDR2 FQDESV (reference sequence). Trimming shortened V by 0 bases and J by 5 bases, and 7 bases separated the two germline ends. The CDR3 totals 14 residues.

This chain links TRBV10-2 with TRBJ1-2; 11 positions agree with TRBD1. This CDR3 is 14 amino acids long. Trimming cost V 6 bases and J 8 bases; bases outside gene matches: 8. Germline values: CDR1 WSHSY, CDR2 SAAADI. The chain's CDR3 is CASRPGQGAHGYTF. CDR3 bases: TGCGCCAGCAGACCCGGACAGGGGGCTCACGGCTACACCTTC.

The chain has TRBV10-1 and TRBJ2-4; perhaps TRBD1 as D (6 bases). Germline loops: CDR1 WNHNN, CDR2 SYGVQD (reference sequence). The V and J ends lost 3 bases and 0 bases respectively, with 9 bases between them. The CDR3 runs 15 residues. CDR3 bases: TGCGCCAGCAGTGAAGGGGGAATAGCCAAAAACATTCAGTACTTC. Translating it yields CASSEGGIAKNIQYF.

The rearrangement links TRBV3-1 (or the pseudogene TRBV3-2) to TRBJ2-7, with D possibly being TRBD1 (6 bases). Trimming shortened V by 5 bases and J by 6 bases, and 23 bases separated the two germline ends. The CDR3 is 16 residues long. In germline, CDR1 is LGHDT, CDR2 YNNKEL (reference sequence). The CDR3 sequence: CASSIHPPGEGVEQYV. In DNA form, the CDR3 reads TGTGCCAGCAGCATTCACCCCCCAGGGGAAGGGGTCGAGCAGTACGTC.

The rearrangement links TRBV6-5 to TRBJ2-7; 7 positions match TRBD1. This CDR3 comprises 15 residues. The ends lost 6 bases at V and 0 bases at J; junction bases unmatched: 8. The germline V gene encodes CDR1 MNHEY and CDR2 SVGAGI. CDR3 residues: CASSPGTVSSYEQYV. The CDR3 region has the DNA TGTGCCAGCAGCCCCGGGACAGTCAGCTCCTACGAGCAGTACGTC.

The J gene is TRBJ1-2, the V gene TRBV5-1, with TRBD1 as a possible D gene (5 bases). CDR1 is SGHRS and CDR2 is YFSETQ in the germline V gene. The CDR3 is 14 residues long. V gave up 0 bases and J gave up 8 bases, with 14 bases separating them. The DNA for the CDR3 is TGCGCCAGCAGCTTGGCCGGGCAGGGTGAGGGCTACACCTTC. Translation: CASSLAGQGEGYTF.